This TCR beta chain originates from a study of radiation and T cells in renal cell carcinoma. Method: immunoSEQ multiplex PCR; TCRdb's copy keeps in-frame clones and lacks some. The table has fewer than 200,000 clones, about nine tenths seen once. Concerning this clone itself: Its antigen is still unknown.

In germline, CDR1 is SGHTA, CDR2 FQGNSA. The CDR3 has 15 residues. The V and J ends lost 1 base and 0 bases respectively, with 9 bases between them. Noted time point: blood 4 weeks post-SBRT, at nephrectomy. Noted treatment: 15 Gy SBRT to primary tumor, nephrectomy 4 weeks later. Nephrectomy followed 15 Gy stereotactic body radiation by 4 weeks. Study results and caveats: From baseline, blood top tumor clonotypes peaked at 2 weeks post-radiation.

The chain is built from TRBV7-2 and TRBJ1-2; tentatively, D is TRBD1 (6 bases). This TCR was sampled from a woman aged 45 to 65 with renal cell carcinoma. The sequencing used blood, collected from a patient whose treatment included radiotherapy and nephrectomy. CDR3 residues: CASSLGTASNYGYTF. The DNA of the CDR3 is TGTGCCAGCAGCTTAGGGACAGCATCTAACTATGGCTACACCTTC.